This T cell receptor (beta chain) appears in the sequencing data of a study of blood T cell repertoires in COVID-19. Study summary: The United States, Italy and Spain were the sources of the acute and convalescent COVID-19 samples.

V was clipped by 5 bases and J by 0 bases, with 5 bases between them. CDR1 and CDR2 from the germline V gene are MGHDK and SYGVNS. The CDR3 consists of 13 residues. Methods used by the authors: Researchers report that nucleated cell counts were estimated from reference gene primer amplification. Measured with immunoSEQ multiplex PCR; TCRdb has only the in-frame clones, and not every one. The V and J calls and clone size come from that table; D and trimming were worked out from the DNA. In the table there are about 340,000 clones, over 70% of which are singletons. Seattle patients were enrolled during active infection and followed longitudinally.

This sequence was found in a woman aged 50 to 65 with COVID-19, enrolled during active disease. Sequencing was performed on peripheral blood. The chain carries TRBV25-1 and TRBJ1-3, with D possibly being TRBD1 (5 bases). In nucleotides, the CDR3 is TGTGCCAGCAGTCAGGGCTCTGGAAACACCATATATTTT. Amino acid sequence: CASSQGSGNTIYF.